The clone carrying this T cell receptor beta chain appeared a single time. Its antigen is unknown. This CDR3 spans 15 amino acids. V lost 0 bases to trimming and J lost 6 bases; unmatched junction nucleotides: 4. CDR1 is SGHRS, CDR2 YFSETQ, per germline. This sample was included in a study of cytomegalovirus exposure and HLA in healthy donors. General study results and limits: According to an earlier analysis, most TCR beta V segments yielded productive rearrangements about 90% or about 30% of the time.

A multiplex PCR was run with 60 Vbeta primers and 13 Jbeta primers. The data were produced by immunoSEQ multiplex PCR, yet TCRdb's version contains in-frame clones alone and is incomplete. The data contain around 100,000 clones, around 85% of them singletons. The chain carries TRBV5-1 and TRBJ2-2; TRBD2 matches 8 bases. The sequencing input was PBMCs. This sequence was found in a man in his late teens or twenties in good health and CMV-seronegative. The CDR3 reads CASSLAGGGAGELFF. The CDR3 DNA follows: TGCGCCAGCAGCTTGGCCGGGGGGGGAGCCGGGGAGCTGTTTTTT.